Below, one TCR beta chain is given with its context. Its antigen is currently unknown. Since the library was made to target alpha chains, this beta chain is a stray read and its abundance is not meaningful. This entry is derived from a study of spatial heterogeneity in lung cancer. TCRdb analysed the 5' RACE reads with MiXCR anew, one entry per CDR3 protein. The sample lists approximately 290 distinct CDR3 sequences, about 31% occurring once. Findings of the study overall: Tumors with more nonsynonymous mutations had more expanded intratumoral alpha and beta TCRs.

Stated time point: sample taken at primary tumor resection. J lost 1 base, V lost 2 bases, and 10 bases had no gene match. Germline V gene sequence: CDR1 DFQATT, CDR2 SNEGSKA (reference sequence). This CDR3 has 16 amino acids. This clonotype originated in a male donor with early-stage non-small cell lung cancer. Sequencing was performed on lung tumor tissue, taken at surgery. The chain employs TRBV20-1 and TRBJ2-5, with 7 bases lining up with TRBD2. This CDR3 is CSARLGAGDLQETQYF. CDR3 coding DNA: TGCAGTGCTAGATTAGGGGCGGGGGACCTCCAAGAGACCCAGTACTTC.